These T cell receptor beta chains were read from a single sample in a study of blood T cell repertoires in COVID-19. Generated by immunoSEQ multiplex PCR, the TCRdb table keeps only in-frame clones and is missing some. The top ten hold less than 9% of the sample, which has fewer than 100,000 clones, approximately 86% seen once. Sequencing used peripheral blood. Receptors originate from a man in his 60s with acute or convalescent COVID-19. CDR3s include the opening cysteine and the closing phenylalanine or tryptophan. A D gene is named only where the DNA matches it firmly. Size tells how often a clone was seen (once, few, many) or the class of an expanded clone, and some rows leave it out.

TRBJ2-2 TRBV2 NA TRBD2 CASRASGYTGELFF TGTGCCAGTAGGGCTAGCGGTTACACCGGGGAGCTGTTTTTT
TRBJ2-3 TRBV7-3 NA TRBD2 CASRKTSGRDTQYF TGTGCCAGCAGGAAGACTAGCGGGAGGGATACGCAGTATTTT
TRBJ2-5 TRBV19 NA NA CASSISTTRGETQYF TGTGCCAGTAGTATCTCCACCACCCGGGGGGAGACCCAGTACTTC
TRBJ2-5 TRBV6-2/TRBV6-3 few TRBD2 CASSYSVGLAGGRQETQYF TGTGCCAGCAGTTACTCCGTTGGACTAGCGGGGGGTCGGCAAGAGACCCAGTACTTC
TRBJ1-5 TRBV29-1 NA NA CSVGQYSNQPQHF TGCAGCGTTGGGCAGTATAGCAATCAGCCCCAGCATTTT
TRBJ1-2 TRBV6-5 NA TRBD1 CASSYSPRDRALGYTF TGTGCCAGCAGTTACTCCCCAAGAGACAGGGCTCTTGGCTACACCTTC
TRBJ1-5 TRBV27 NA NA CASRYGGTVAYSNQPQHF TGTGCCAGCAGATATGGTGGCACAGTCGCATATAGCAATCAGCCCCAGCATTTT
TRBJ2-5 TRBV4-1 NA NA CASSQGGEVTQYF TGCGCCAGCAGCCAAGGGGGGGAGGTGACCCAGTACTTC
TRBJ1-2 TRBV19 NA TRBD1 CASSLLTGNYGYTF TGTGCCAGTAGCCTACTGACAGGGAACTATGGCTACACCTTC
TRBJ2-5 TRBV7-9 once TRBD1 CTQGEETQYF TGTACACAGGGGGAAGAGACCCAGTACTTC
TRBJ2-3 TRBV9 few NA CASSVGMGKGSTDTQYF TGTGCCAGCAGCGTAGGGATGGGGAAGGGGAGCACAGATACGCAGTATTTT
TRBJ1-1 TRBV14 few NA CASSRQGWNTEAFF TGTGCCAGCAGCAGGCAGGGGTGGAACACTGAAGCTTTCTTT
TRBJ2-2 TRBV6-5 NA TRBD2 CASSLSGRGTGELFF TGTGCCAGCAGTCTTAGCGGGAGAGGTACCGGGGAGCTGTTTTTT
TRBJ1-2 TRBV7-6 NA TRBD1 CASSLDDRGTTYGYTF TGTGCCAGCAGCTTAGACGACAGGGGGACGACTTATGGCTACACCTTC
TRBJ1-1 TRBV6-6 NA NA CASSPMTRGGQEAFF TGTGCCAGCAGTCCTATGACGCGCGGGGGTCAAGAAGCTTTCTTT
TRBJ1-5 TRBV7-9 NA TRBD1 CASSLFLGQANQPQHF TGTGCCAGCAGCTTATTTCTGGGACAGGCCAATCAGCCCCAGCATTTT